In its sample, the clone carrying this T cell receptor (beta chain) was seen a few times. This entry is derived from a study of T cell changes during pregnancy in multiple sclerosis. The CDR3 contains 18 residues. Profiled with immunoSEQ multiplex PCR; TCRdb holds only in-frame clones, not every one. In the table there are around 40,000 clones, about 88% of which are singletons. The chain uses TRBV21-1 and TRBJ2-7; TRBD2 is taken as the D call from the table, unchecked against the DNA. TRBV21-1 is deemed a pseudogene. This sample comprised CD4+ T cells from peripheral blood mononuclear cells, obtained in the first trimester of pregnancy. The clonotype comes from a female donor with multiple sclerosis, enrolled in a pregnancy study. CDR3 sequence reads: CASSSSWDYPNTPYEQYF. CDR3 nucleotide sequence: TGTGCCAGCAGCTCCTCTTGGGACTATCCTAACACGCCCTACGAGCAGTACTTC.